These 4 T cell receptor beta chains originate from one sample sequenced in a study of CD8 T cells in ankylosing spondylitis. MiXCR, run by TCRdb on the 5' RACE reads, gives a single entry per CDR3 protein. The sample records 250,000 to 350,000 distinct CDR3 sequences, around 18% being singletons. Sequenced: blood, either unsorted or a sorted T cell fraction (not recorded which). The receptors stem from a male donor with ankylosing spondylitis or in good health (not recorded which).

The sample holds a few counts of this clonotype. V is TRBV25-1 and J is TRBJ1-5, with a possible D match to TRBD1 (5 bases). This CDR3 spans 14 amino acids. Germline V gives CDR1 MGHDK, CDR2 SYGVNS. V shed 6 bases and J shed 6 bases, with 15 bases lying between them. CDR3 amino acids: CASRGDSPCQPQHF. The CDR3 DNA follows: TGTGCCAGCAGGGGAGACAGCCCTTGTCAGCCCCAGCATTTT. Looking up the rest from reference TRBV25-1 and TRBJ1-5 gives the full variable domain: EADIYQTPRYLVIGTGKKITLECSQTMGHDKMYWYQQDPGMELHLIHYSYGVNSTEKGDLSSESTVSRIRTEHFPLTLESARPSHTSQYLCASRGDSPCQPQHFGDGTRLSIL.

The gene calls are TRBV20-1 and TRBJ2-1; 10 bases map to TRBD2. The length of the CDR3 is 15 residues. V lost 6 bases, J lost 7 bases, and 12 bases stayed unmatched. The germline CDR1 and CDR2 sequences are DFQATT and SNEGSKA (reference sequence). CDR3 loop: CSAEGTSVGTNEQFF. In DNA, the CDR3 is TGCAGTGCGGAGGGGACTAGCGTGGGAACTAATGAGCAGTTCTTC.

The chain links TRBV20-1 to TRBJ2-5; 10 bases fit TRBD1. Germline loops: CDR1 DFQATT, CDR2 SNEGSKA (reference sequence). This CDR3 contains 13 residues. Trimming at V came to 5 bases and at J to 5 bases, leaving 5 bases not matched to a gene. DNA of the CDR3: TGCAGTGCTCACGACAGGGGGCCTGAGACCCAGTACTTC. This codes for CSAHDRGPETQYF.

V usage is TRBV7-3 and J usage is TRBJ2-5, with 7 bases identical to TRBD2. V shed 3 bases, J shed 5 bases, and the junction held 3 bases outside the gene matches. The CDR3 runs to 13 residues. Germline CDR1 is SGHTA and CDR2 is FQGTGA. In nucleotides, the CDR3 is TGTGCCAGCAGCTTTGGGGGAGGGGAGACCCAGTACTTC. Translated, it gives CASSFGGGETQYF.